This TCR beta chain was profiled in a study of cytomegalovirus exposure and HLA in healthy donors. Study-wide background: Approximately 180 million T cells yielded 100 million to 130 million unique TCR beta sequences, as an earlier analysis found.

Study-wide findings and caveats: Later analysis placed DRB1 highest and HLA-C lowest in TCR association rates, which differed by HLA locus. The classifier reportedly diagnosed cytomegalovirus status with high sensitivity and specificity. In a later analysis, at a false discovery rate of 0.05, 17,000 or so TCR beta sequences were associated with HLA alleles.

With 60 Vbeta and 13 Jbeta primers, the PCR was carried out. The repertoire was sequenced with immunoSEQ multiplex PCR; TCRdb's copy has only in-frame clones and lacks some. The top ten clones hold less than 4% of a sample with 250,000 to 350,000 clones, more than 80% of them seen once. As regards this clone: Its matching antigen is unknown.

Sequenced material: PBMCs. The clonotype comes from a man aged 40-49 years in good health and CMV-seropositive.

CDR3 sequence: CASSPSLAGEDTQYF. The CDR3 DNA sequence: TGTGCCAGCTCACCGTCACTAGCGGGAGAAGATACGCAGTATTTT. The gene calls are TRBV18 and TRBJ2-3, with 11 bases that match TRBD2. V shed 3 bases, J shed 5 bases, and the junction held 4 bases outside the gene matches. Per the germline V gene, CDR1 is KGHSH and CDR2 is LQKENI. There are 15 residues in the CDR3. The entire variable domain, with the rest obtained from reference TRBV18 and TRBJ2-3, is as follows: NAGVMQNPRHLVRRRGQEARLRCSPMKGHSHVYWYRQLPEEGLKFMVYLQKENIIDESGMPKERFSAEFPKEGPSILRIQQVVRGDSAAYFCASSPSLAGEDTQYFGPGTRLTVL.